Listed here are 19 T cell receptor beta chains from one sample, sequenced in a study of T cell changes during pregnancy in multiple sclerosis. Assay: immunoSEQ multiplex PCR; the TCRdb copy retains only in-frame clones and omits some. The table shows under 90,000 clones, with under 95% occurring only once. Source: peripheral blood, taken in the second trimester of pregnancy. These receptors were obtained from a female donor in good health, enrolled as a control in a pregnancy study.

The chain recombines TRBV11-3 with TRBJ2-2, with D tentatively TRBD1 (7 bases). Trimming pared 5 bases from V and 2 bases from J, leaving 12 bases between. Germline CDR1 reads SGHNT; CDR2 reads YENEEA. The CDR3 runs to 15 residues. The DNA for the CDR3 is TGTGCCAGCAGCCCAGGGGGGACTAACACCGGGGAGCTGTTTTTT. This sequence encodes CASSPGGTNTGELFF.

The chain uses TRBV27 and TRBJ2-1; the match to TRBD2 covers 7 bases. Germline V gene lookup returns CDR1 MNHEY and CDR2 SMNVEV (reference sequence). V shed 5 bases, J shed 5 bases, and the junction held 6 bases outside the gene matches. CDR3 length: 14 residues. The CDR3 bases are TGTGCCAGCAGTGTCGGGGCGGGAGACAATGAGCAGTTCTTC. Translating gives CASSVGAGDNEQFF.

By share, this clone ranks as medium-sized. V usage is TRBV28 and J usage is TRBJ2-7; unclear D gene. The CDR3 is made up of 12 amino acids. The V end was cut by 6 bases, the J end by 1 base, with 7 bases between. In germline, CDR1 is MDHEN, CDR2 SYDVKM. The CDR3 loop reads CASSPLSYEQYF. In nucleotides, the CDR3 is TGTGCCAGCAGCCCGTTATCCTACGAGCAGTACTTC.

The chain combines TRBV7-9 with TRBJ2-1; weak D call: TRBD1 (6 bases). Germline V gene data show CDR1 as SEHNR and CDR2 as FQNEAQ (reference sequence). Trimming pared 5 bases from V and 7 bases from J, leaving 12 bases between. CDR3 length: 13 residues. In nucleotides, the CDR3 is TGTGCCAGCAGCCCCAAGGGGGTTAATGAGCAGTTCTTC. Translation gives CASSPKGVNEQFF.

This clone was detected only once. The chain has TRBV13 and TRBJ1-6, with 7 bases lining up with TRBD1. The germline gives CDR1 PRHDT, CDR2 FYEKMQ (reference sequence). The CDR3 consists of 16 residues. The V segment lost 1 base and the J segment 10 bases; nucleotides outside the gene matches: 10. CDR3 loop: CASSLEGAARYSPLHF. CDR3 in DNA: TGTGCCAGCAGCTTAGAGGGGGCCGCCAGGTACTCACCCCTCCACTTT.

The chain recombines TRBV19 with TRBJ1-3, with D maybe TRBD1 (5 bases). Trimming stripped 7 bases from V and 7 bases from J, with 14 bases between. The germline V gene encodes CDR1 LNHDA and CDR2 SQIVND (reference sequence). CDR3 length: 13 amino acids. CDR3 DNA sequence: TGTGCCAGTACACCCGGACACCCTAACACCATATATTTT. Amino acids: CASTPGHPNTIYF.

The CDR3 coding sequence is TGTGCCAGCAGATCCCAGCAGGCAGAGACCCAGTACTTC. Residues: CASRSQQAETQYF. This chain joins TRBV28 and TRBJ2-5, with D hard to call. Germline CDR1 is MDHEN and CDR2 is SYDVKM. This CDR3 has 13 residues. Trimming shortened V by 6 bases and J by 4 bases, and 12 bases separated the two germline ends.

The chain uses TRBV6-5 and TRBJ1-6; 8 bases agree with TRBD1. The germline gives CDR1 MNHEY, CDR2 SVGAGI. The junction had 2 bases not matched to a gene; V was cut back by 4 bases and J by 6 bases. The CDR3 runs 14 residues. The CDR3 loop is CASSSGTGNSPLHF. CDR3 coding DNA: TGTGCCAGCAGTTCCGGGACAGGTAATTCACCCCTCCACTTT.

The CDR3, as DNA: TGTGCCAGTAGTATAGGGGAGAGCTCCTACAATGAGCAGTTCTTC. Encoded protein: CASSIGESSYNEQFF. V usage is TRBV19 and J usage is TRBJ2-1; the D gene is possibly TRBD2 (5 bases). CDR1 and CDR2 (germline): LNHDA, SQIVND (reference sequence). Deletions cut 1 base from V and 0 bases from J, with 7 bases between. This CDR3 spans 15 amino acids.

This chain joins TRBV19 and TRBJ1-1, with a possible D match to TRBD1 (5 bases). Per the germline V gene, CDR1 is LNHDA and CDR2 is SQIVND (reference sequence). Trimming removed 2 bases from V and 0 bases from J, with 7 bases in between. This CDR3 region has 14 residues. CDR3 region: CASSISGVNTEAFF. CDR3 coding DNA: TGTGCCAGTAGTATATCGGGGGTGAACACTGAAGCTTTCTTT. Full variable domain (missing parts from reference TRBV19 and TRBJ1-1): DGGITQSPKYLFRKEGQNVTLSCEQNLNHDAMYWYRQDPGQGLRLIYYSQIVNDFQKGDIAEGYSVSREKKESFPLTVTSAQKNPTAFYLCASSISGVNTEAFFGQGTRLTVV.

This clone was seen only once. The chain employs TRBV28 and TRBJ2-3; tentatively, D is TRBD1 (5 bases). CDR1 MDHEN and CDR2 SYDVKM come from the germline V gene. This CDR3 comprises 14 residues. V gave up 5 bases and J gave up 4 bases, with 13 bases separating them. CDR3 bases: TGTGCCAGCAGTAGCCCCCAGGGTCCAGATACGCAGTATTTT. Translation gives CASSSPQGPDTQYF.

The rearrangement uses TRBV10-3 and TRBJ1-2; D possibly corresponds to TRBD1 (5 bases). Trimming shortened V by 0 bases and J by 9 bases, and 11 bases separated the two germline ends. The CDR3 has 13 amino acids. Per germline, CDR1 ENHRY and CDR2 SYGVKD. CDR3 region: CAISESETGRYTF. CDR3 DNA: TGTGCCATCAGTGAGTCGGAAACAGGACGCTACACCTTC.

The chain has TRBV28 and TRBJ1-4, with 9 bases aligning to TRBD1. Germline assignment: CDR1 MDHEN and CDR2 SYDVKM. The V segment lost 6 bases and the J segment 8 bases; nucleotides outside the gene matches: 16. This CDR3 region has 17 residues. CDR3 in amino acids: CASRPGRDRAKWEKLFF. The CDR3 DNA follows: TGTGCCAGCAGACCTGGTCGGGACAGGGCGAAGTGGGAAAAACTGTTTTTT.

The chain combines TRBV4-3 with TRBJ1-2; TRBD1 might be the D (5 bases). From germline, CDR1 is LGHNA and CDR2 YSLEER. The germline V and J ends were trimmed by 3 bases and 7 bases, with 18 bases remaining between them. This CDR3 contains 15 residues. The chain's CDR3 is CASSQPVGQGVGYTF. The CDR3 DNA sequence: TGCGCCAGCAGCCAGCCCGTGGGGCAGGGTGTTGGCTACACCTTC.

This chain connects TRBV7-3 to TRBJ2-2; possibly TRBD2 for D (6 bases). Trimming took 5 bases from V and 0 from J, leaving 13 bases between them. In germline, CDR1 is SGHTA, CDR2 FQGTGA. CDR3 length: 16 amino acids. The CDR3 protein is CASSPSVIANTGELFF. The CDR3 nucleotides are TGTGCCAGCAGCCCTAGCGTAATCGCGAACACCGGGGAGCTGTTTTTT.

This sequence joins TRBV6-5 and TRBJ2-5, with TRBD1 identical over 11 bases. The germline CDR1 and CDR2 sequences are MNHEY and SVGAGI. J gave up 4 bases and V 4 bases, and 2 bases lay outside the gene matches. CDR3 length: 14 amino acids. CDR3 residues: CASSFGTGGETQYF. CDR3 DNA sequence: TGTGCCAGCAGTTTCGGGACAGGGGGAGAGACCCAGTACTTC.

The chain recombines TRBV11-1 with TRBJ1-1; TRBD1 matches at 9 bases. Germline assignment: CDR1 SGHAT and CDR2 FQDESV (reference sequence). Losses at the gene ends were 4 bases for V and 2 bases for J; bases not matched to a gene: 2. The CDR3 is 14 amino acids. The DNA for the CDR3 is TGTGCCAGCAGCTCGGGACAGGGAAACACTGAAGCTTTCTTT. Protein: CASSSGQGNTEAFF.

J is TRBJ2-5 and V is TRBV19; D is perhaps TRBD2 (6 bases). Between the trimmed V and J ends, which lost 1 base and 0 bases, there was a span of 15 bases. The V gene's germline CDR1 is LNHDA and CDR2 SQIVND (reference sequence). CDR3 length: 17 residues. The CDR3 DNA sequence: TGTGCCAGTAGTATAGGGGAGGCGGATTCGTACCAAGAGACCCAGTACTTC. This codes for CASSIGEADSYQETQYF.

The chain employs TRBV12-5 and TRBJ2-3, with D perhaps matching TRBD2 (5 bases). Per the germline V gene, CDR1 is LGHNT and CDR2 is FRNRAP. V was clipped by 6 bases and J by 3 bases, with 10 bases between them. The CDR3 length is 13 residues. The CDR3 is CASGRVETDTQYF. The DNA of the CDR3 is TGTGCTAGTGGGAGGGTAGAAACAGATACGCAGTATTTT.